This TCR beta chain was sequenced during a study of T cells in Graves' hyperthyroidism and ophthalmopathy. In germline, CDR1 is SGHVS, CDR2 FNYEAQ. Germline trimming cut 0 bases from V and 4 bases from J; bases unmatched to any gene: 4. The length of the CDR3 is 16 residues. This clonotype has ten or more counts. Researchers took RNA transcripts and amplified the TCR beta CDR3 regions from them. An initial round of RT-PCR targeting the TCR CDR3 relied on the HTBI primer set. Using its own MiXCR run on the multiplex PCR reads, TCRdb lists one record per CDR3 protein. The table records 650,000 to 800,000 distinct CDR3 sequences, just under 45% of them present only once.

This receptor was identified in an adult man with Graves' disease, either hyperthyroidism or ophthalmopathy (not recorded which). J is TRBJ1-3 and V is TRBV7-6; the match to TRBD1 covers 9 bases. Sequencing used peripheral blood or thyroid tissue (not recorded which). In DNA, the CDR3 is TGTGCCAGCAGCTTAGCAGGACAGGGGACAGGAAACACCATATATTTT. Amino acid sequence: CASSLAGQGTGNTIYF. Complete variable domain (other parts from reference TRBV7-6 and TRBJ1-3): GAGVSQSPRYKVTKRGQDVALRCDPISGHVSLYWYRQALGQGPEFLTYFNYEAQQDKSGLPNDRFSAERPEGSISTLTIQRTEQRDSAMYRCASSLAGQGTGNTIYFGEGSWLTVV.